Listed below are T cell receptor beta chains from one sample, sequenced in a study of blood T cell repertoires in COVID-19. Measured with immunoSEQ multiplex PCR; TCRdb has only the in-frame clones, and not every one. The repertoire holds 80,000 to 100,000 clones, with 65% to 90% as singletons. Sequenced: peripheral blood. The receptors here all came from a woman of 80 years or more with acute or convalescent COVID-19. Each CDR3 is given without its conserved first and last residue.

V gene	J gene	CDR3 protein
TRBV6-6	TRBJ1-5	ASSYPGQVGNQPQH
TRBV5-1	TRBJ1-3	ASSTGQKGGNTIY
TRBV5-5	TRBJ1-2	ASSLPGQGGYGYT
TRBV4-1	TRBJ2-5	ASSQRQGGKETQY
TRBV4-1	TRBJ2-5	ASSQPTGGGKQETQY
TRBV29-1	TRBJ2-1	SAELMSRDNEQF
TRBV29-1	TRBJ2-1	SVPGRGTYNEQF
TRBV21-1	TRBJ2-2	ASSKQGVNTGELF
TRBV16	TRBJ1-2	ASSPLLYGYT
TRBV5-4	TRBJ1-2	ASSLQGANYGYT
TRBV5-4	TRBJ2-3	ASSLGLAGGQGDTQY
TRBV24-1	TRBJ2-7	ATSDPQGDPYEQY
TRBV6-6	TRBJ1-2	ASQVGQSDNYGYT
TRBV3-1/TRBV3-2	TRBJ2-1	ASSQRDSYNEQF
TRBV27	TRBJ2-7	ASSPLASYEQY
TRBV9	TRBJ2-5	ASSVAAAGPQETQY